The 15 T cell receptor beta chains below all came from one sample that was sequenced in a study of shared clonotypes between healthy human individuals. Some clones are missing from TCRdb's copy, which holds only in-frame ones; the method was immunoSEQ multiplex PCR. The table lists over 2 million clones, about 95% of them singletons. The naive CD8 fraction comprised CD45RO-negative cells positively selected for CCR7 and excluded terminally differentiated effector memory CD45RA+ cells. Specimen: naive CD8+ T cells sorted from blood. These receptors were collected from a man younger than 35 in good health.

The chain has TRBV7-6 and TRBJ2-7, with 11 bases fitting TRBD2. The CDR3 contains 16 residues. The junction had 9 bases not matched to a gene; V was cut back by 2 bases and J by 6 bases. Germline V gene sequence: CDR1 SGHVS, CDR2 FNYEAQ. The CDR3 here is CASSLLAGGQVGEQYF. The CDR3 bases are TGTGCCAGCAGCTTACTAGCGGGAGGCCAAGTGGGCGAGCAGTACTTC.

The V and J genes are TRBV27 and TRBJ2-3, with a tentative D call TRBD1 (5 bases). Germline-derived CDR1 and CDR2 are MNHEY and SMNVEV (reference sequence). CDR3 length: 14 residues. Deletions cut 1 base from V and 4 bases from J, with 9 bases between. As DNA, the CDR3 is TGTGCCAGCAGTTTATTAGGGGCCGCAGATACGCAGTATTTT. Its translation is CASSLLGAADTQYF.

The chain is built from TRBV5-4 and TRBJ1-5, with 8 bases that match TRBD1. V lost 4 bases, J lost 6 bases, and 9 bases stayed unmatched. The CDR3 sequence is 15 residues long. Looked up from germline, CDR1 is SGHNT and CDR2 is YYREEE (reference sequence). CDR3 bases: TGTGCCAGCAGCCCGGACAGGACAGGGACTCAGCCCCAGCATTTT. It encodes CASSPDRTGTQPQHF.

Turning to this clone: In the same sample, other DNA sequences code for this CDR3. The rearrangement joins TRBV6-5 to TRBJ2-2, with TRBD1 as a possible D gene (7 bases). The germline gives CDR1 MNHEY, CDR2 SVGAGI. This CDR3 is built from 15 residues. The V end was cut by 2 bases, the J end by 5 bases, with 12 bases between. As DNA, the CDR3 is TGTGCCAGCAGTTACAGCCAGGGGGGTACCGGGGAGCTGTTTTTT. It codes for CASSYSQGGTGELFF.

The chain is built from TRBV7-9 and TRBJ2-4; D is ambiguous. This CDR3 contains 15 residues. V gave up 6 bases and J gave up 0 bases, with 12 bases separating them. Looked up from germline, CDR1 is SEHNR and CDR2 is FQNEAQ (reference sequence). CDR3 DNA sequence: TGTGCCAGCAGTGGGCCCCCGGTAGCCAAAAACATTCAGTACTTC. Translating gives CASSGPPVAKNIQYF. The full variable domain, with the rest looked up from reference TRBV7-9 and TRBJ2-4, is DTGVSQNPRHKITKRGQNVTFRCDPISEHNRLYWYRQTLGQGPEFLTYFQNEAQLEKSRLLSDRFSAERPKGSFSTLEIQRTEQGDSAMYLCASSGPPVAKNIQYFGAGTRLSVL.

The chain has TRBV6-6 and TRBJ2-7, with D perhaps TRBD1 or TRBD2 (5 bases each). The V end lost 7 bases, the J end lost 1 base, and 17 bases lay between the germline ends. The germline gives CDR1 MNHNY, CDR2 SVGAGI (reference sequence). The CDR3 runs to 15 residues. DNA for the CDR3: TGTGCCAGCACTTCATACCGGGGCAATTCCTACGAGCAGTACTTC. This encodes CASTSYRGNSYEQYF.

The chain carries TRBV2 and TRBJ2-2; the D is unclear. V lost 0 bases and J 6 bases, leaving 8 bases between the germline ends. CDR1 and CDR2 (germline): SNHLY, FYNNEI. The CDR3 spans 14 residues. The CDR3 DNA follows: TGTGCCAGCAGTGAAGCGAATGGGGCCGGGGAGCTGTTTTTT. This codes for CASSEANGAGELFF. The full variable domain, completed using reference TRBV2 and TRBJ2-2, is EPEVTQTPSHQVTQMGQEVILRCVPISNHLYFYWYRQILGQKVEFLVSFYNNEISEKSEIFDDQFSVERPDGSNFTLKIRSTKLEDSAMYFCASSEANGAGELFFGEGSRLTVL.

J is TRBJ2-4 and V is TRBV28, with 8 bases lining up with TRBD2. This CDR3 contains 12 residues. Trimming at V came to 2 bases and at J to 9 bases, leaving 0 bases not matched to a gene. Germline V lookup: CDR1 MDHEN, CDR2 SYDVKM. The CDR3 DNA sequence: TGTGCCAGCAGTTTAAGCGGGGGCATTCAGTACTTC. Protein sequence: CASSLSGGIQYF.

V and J are TRBV27 and TRBJ2-3, with 11 positions matching TRBD2. V lost 2 bases to trimming and J lost 6 bases; unmatched junction nucleotides: 10. Germline lookup yields CDR1 MNHEY and CDR2 SMNVEV (reference sequence). The CDR3 covers 17 residues. The CDR3 region is CASSLEGLLAGVDTQYF. CDR3 coding DNA: TGTGCCAGCAGTTTAGAGGGTCTACTAGCGGGAGTCGATACGCAGTATTTT.

This chain connects TRBV19 to TRBJ2-3, with 14 bases that match TRBD2. Germline lookup yields CDR1 LNHDA and CDR2 SQIVND (reference sequence). The trim removed 6 bases at V and 3 bases at J, leaving 8 bases unmatched. The CDR3 contains 17 residues. CDR3 bases: TGTGCCAGTAGGATTGGGACTAGCGGGAGCTCAACAGATACGCAGTATTTT. Its protein product is CASRIGTSGSSTDTQYF. Filled out from reference TRBV19 and TRBJ2-3, the complete variable domain reads DGGITQSPKYLFRKEGQNVTLSCEQNLNHDAMYWYRQDPGQGLRLIYYSQIVNDFQKGDIAEGYSVSREKKESFPLTVTSAQKNPTAFYLCASRIGTSGSSTDTQYFGPGTRLTVL.

This chain connects TRBV2 to TRBJ2-7; the match to TRBD1 covers 9 bases. CDR3 size: 13 residues. Germline assignment: CDR1 SNHLY and CDR2 FYNNEI. V was clipped by 8 bases and J by 3 bases; unmatched bases: 5. The CDR3 here is CASEGTGIYEQYF. For the CDR3, the DNA is TGTGCCAGCGAAGGGACAGGGATCTACGAGCAGTACTTC.

In this sample, this clone turned up once. This chain links TRBV5-1 with TRBJ1-2; 9 bases match TRBD1. The CDR3 has 12 amino acids. The germline CDR1 and CDR2 sequences are SGHRS and YFSETQ. V shed 3 bases and J 8 bases; nucleotides not matched to a gene: 2. The CDR3 region has the DNA TGCGCCAGCAGCTGGGACAGGGAGGGCTACACCTTC. It yields the protein CASSWDREGYTF.

A remark on this clone: Other DNA sequences in the sample encode the same CDR3. This chain joins TRBV6-5 and TRBJ1-1; D ambiguous. This CDR3 has 15 amino acids. V lost 0 bases, J lost 0 bases, and 8 bases lay in between. Germline CDR1 reads MNHEY; CDR2 reads SVGAGI. CDR3: CASSYSEGLNTEAFF. The CDR3 nucleotides read TGTGCCAGCAGTTACTCGGAGGGTCTGAACACTGAAGCTTTCTTT.

The chain carries TRBV15 and TRBJ1-4, with 10 bases identical to TRBD1. The CDR3 has 16 amino acids. CDR1 and CDR2 from the germline V gene are LNHNV and YYDKDF (reference sequence). Germline trimming cut 5 bases from V and 8 bases from J; bases unmatched to any gene: 11. CDR3 sequence (DNA): TGTGCCACCAGCCCTCCCAGACAGGGGGCGAAAGAAAAACTGTTTTTT. Amino acids: CATSPPRQGAKEKLFF.

This clone was counted once. The rearrangement links TRBV4-1 to TRBJ2-7; D is tentatively TRBD1 or TRBD2 (5 bases each). Germline V gene data show CDR1 as MGHRA and CDR2 as YSYEKL. This CDR3 has 15 residues. V was shortened by 1 base and J by 5 bases, with 15 bases between the two germline ends. The CDR3 reads CASSQGLGVINEQYF. In DNA form, the CDR3 reads TGCGCCAGCAGCCAAGGATTGGGGGTAATAAACGAGCAGTACTTC.